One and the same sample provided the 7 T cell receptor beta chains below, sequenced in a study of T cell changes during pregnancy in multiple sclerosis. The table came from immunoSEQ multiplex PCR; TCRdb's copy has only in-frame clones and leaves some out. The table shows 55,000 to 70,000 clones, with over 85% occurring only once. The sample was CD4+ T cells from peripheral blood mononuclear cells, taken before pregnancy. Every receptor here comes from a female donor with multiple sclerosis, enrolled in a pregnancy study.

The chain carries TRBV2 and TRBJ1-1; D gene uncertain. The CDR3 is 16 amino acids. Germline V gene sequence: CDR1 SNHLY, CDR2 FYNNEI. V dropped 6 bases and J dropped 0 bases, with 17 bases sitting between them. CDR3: CASSPFGADMNTEAFF. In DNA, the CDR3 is TGTGCCAGCAGCCCCTTTGGCGCAGACATGAACACTGAAGCTTTCTTT.

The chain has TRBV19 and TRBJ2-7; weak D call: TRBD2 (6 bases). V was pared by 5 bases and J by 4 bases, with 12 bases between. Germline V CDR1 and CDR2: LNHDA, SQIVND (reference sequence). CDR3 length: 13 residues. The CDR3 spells CASSGGAGYEQYF. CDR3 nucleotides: TGTGCCAGTAGTGGCGGGGCTGGGTACGAGCAGTACTTC.

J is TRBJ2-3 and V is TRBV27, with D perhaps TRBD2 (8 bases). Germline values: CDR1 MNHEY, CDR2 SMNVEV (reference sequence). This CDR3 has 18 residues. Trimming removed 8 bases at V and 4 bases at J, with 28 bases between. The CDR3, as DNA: TGTGCCAGCGGGCCGAGGACAGGCTGGCGGGAGGAGGCAGATACGCAGTATTTT. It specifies CASGPRTGWREEADTQYF.

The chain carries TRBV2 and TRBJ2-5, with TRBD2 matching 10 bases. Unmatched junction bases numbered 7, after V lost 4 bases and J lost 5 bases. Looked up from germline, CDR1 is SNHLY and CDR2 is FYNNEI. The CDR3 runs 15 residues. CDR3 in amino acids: CASSGASGSWETQYF. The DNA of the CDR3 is TGTGCCAGCAGTGGAGCTAGCGGGAGTTGGGAGACCCAGTACTTC. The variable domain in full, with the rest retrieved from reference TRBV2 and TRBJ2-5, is EPEVTQTPSHQVTQMGQEVILRCVPISNHLYFYWYRQILGQKVEFLVSFYNNEISEKSEIFDDQFSVERPDGSNFTLKIRSTKLEDSAMYFCASSGASGSWETQYFGPGTRLLVL.

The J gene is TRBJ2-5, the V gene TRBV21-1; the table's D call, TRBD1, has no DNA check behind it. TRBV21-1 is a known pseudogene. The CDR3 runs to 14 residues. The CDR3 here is CASSKCCLRETQYF. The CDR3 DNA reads TGTGCCAGCAGCAAATGTTGCCTCAGGGAGACCCAGTACTTC.

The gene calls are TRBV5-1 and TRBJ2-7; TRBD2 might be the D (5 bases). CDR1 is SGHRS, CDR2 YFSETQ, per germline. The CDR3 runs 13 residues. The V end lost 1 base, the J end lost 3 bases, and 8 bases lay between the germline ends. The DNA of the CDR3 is TGCGCCAGCAGCTTGACGGGAAACTACGAGCAGTACTTC. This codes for CASSLTGNYEQYF.

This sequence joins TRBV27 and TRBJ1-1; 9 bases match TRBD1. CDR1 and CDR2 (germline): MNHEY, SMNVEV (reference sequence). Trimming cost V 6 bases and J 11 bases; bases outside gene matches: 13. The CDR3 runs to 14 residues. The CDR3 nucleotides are TGTGCCAGCAGCCGCCGGGACAGGGCGGTGGAGGCTTTCTTT. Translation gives CASSRRDRAVEAFF.